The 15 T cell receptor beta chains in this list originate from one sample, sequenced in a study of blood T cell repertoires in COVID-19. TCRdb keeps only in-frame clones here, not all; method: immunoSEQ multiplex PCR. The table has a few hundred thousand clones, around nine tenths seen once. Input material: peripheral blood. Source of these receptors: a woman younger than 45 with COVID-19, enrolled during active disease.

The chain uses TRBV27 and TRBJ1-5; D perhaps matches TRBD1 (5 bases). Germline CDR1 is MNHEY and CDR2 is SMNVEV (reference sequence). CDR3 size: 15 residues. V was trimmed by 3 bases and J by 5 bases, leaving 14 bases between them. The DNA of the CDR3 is TGTGCCAGCAGTTTGGATTCCAGGGCGCATCAGCCCCAGCATTTT. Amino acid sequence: CASSLDSRAHQPQHF.

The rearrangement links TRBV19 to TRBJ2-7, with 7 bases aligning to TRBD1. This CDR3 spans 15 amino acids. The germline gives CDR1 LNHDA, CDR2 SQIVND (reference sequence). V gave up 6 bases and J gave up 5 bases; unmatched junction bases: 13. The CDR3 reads CASRNRGRTKDEQYF. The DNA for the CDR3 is TGTGCCAGTAGAAACAGGGGCCGCACGAAGGACGAGCAGTACTTC.

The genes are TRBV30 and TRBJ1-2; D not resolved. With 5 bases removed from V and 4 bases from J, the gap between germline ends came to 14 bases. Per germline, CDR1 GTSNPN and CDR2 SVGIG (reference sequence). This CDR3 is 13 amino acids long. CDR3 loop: CAWGALRGYGYTF. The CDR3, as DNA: TGTGCCTGGGGTGCCCTACGGGGCTATGGCTACACCTTC.

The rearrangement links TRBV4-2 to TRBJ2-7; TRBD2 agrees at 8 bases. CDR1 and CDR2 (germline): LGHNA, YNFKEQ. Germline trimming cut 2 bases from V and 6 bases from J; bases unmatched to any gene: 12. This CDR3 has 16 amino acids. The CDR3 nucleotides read TGTGCCAGCAGCCAATTCCCGCGGGGGGCCCCAGGCGAGCAGTACTTC. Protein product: CASSQFPRGAPGEQYF.

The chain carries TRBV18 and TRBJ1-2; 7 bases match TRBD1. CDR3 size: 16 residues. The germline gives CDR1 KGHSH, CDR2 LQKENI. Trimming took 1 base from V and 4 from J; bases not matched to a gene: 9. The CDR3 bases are TGTGCCAGCTCACCACTTGGACAGGAGAGGAGCTATGGCTACACCTTC. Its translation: CASSPLGQERSYGYTF.

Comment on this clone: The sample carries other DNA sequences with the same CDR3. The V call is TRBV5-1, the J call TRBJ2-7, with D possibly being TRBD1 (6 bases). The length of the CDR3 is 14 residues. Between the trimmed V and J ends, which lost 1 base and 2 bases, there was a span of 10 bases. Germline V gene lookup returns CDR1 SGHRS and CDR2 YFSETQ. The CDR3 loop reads CASSLSAGAYEQYF. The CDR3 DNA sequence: TGCGCCAGCAGCTTGTCGGCAGGGGCCTACGAGCAGTACTTC. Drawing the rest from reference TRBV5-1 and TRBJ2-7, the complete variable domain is KAGVTQTPRYLIKTRGQQVTLSCSPISGHRSVSWYQQTPGQGLQFLFEYFSETQRNKGNFPGRFSGRQFSNSRSEMNVSTLELGDSALYLCASSLSAGAYEQYFGPGTRLTVT.

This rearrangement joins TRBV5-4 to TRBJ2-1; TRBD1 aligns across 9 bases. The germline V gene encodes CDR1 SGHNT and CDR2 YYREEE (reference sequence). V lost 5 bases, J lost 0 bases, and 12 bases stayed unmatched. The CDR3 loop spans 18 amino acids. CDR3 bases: TGTGCCAGCAGAACCGGGACAGGGCTAGTCAGCTCCTACAATGAGCAGTTCTTC. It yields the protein CASRTGTGLVSSYNEQFF.

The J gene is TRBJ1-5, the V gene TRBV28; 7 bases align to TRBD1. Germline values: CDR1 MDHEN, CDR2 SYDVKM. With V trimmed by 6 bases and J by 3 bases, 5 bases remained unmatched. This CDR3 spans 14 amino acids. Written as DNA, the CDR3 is TGTGCCAGCAGAGGGACAGACTTCAATCAGCCCCAGCATTTT. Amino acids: CASRGTDFNQPQHF.

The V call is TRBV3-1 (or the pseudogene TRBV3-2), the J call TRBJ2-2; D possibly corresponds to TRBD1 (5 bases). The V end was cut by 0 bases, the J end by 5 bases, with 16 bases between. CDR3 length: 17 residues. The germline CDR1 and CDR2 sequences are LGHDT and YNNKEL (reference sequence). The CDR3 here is CASSQEVLGPRTGELFF. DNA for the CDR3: TGTGCCAGCAGCCAAGAAGTATTGGGGCCGAGGACCGGGGAGCTGTTTTTT.

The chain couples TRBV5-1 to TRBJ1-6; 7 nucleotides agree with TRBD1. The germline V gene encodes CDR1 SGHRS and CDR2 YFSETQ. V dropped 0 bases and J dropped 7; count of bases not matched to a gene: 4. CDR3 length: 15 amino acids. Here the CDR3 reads CASSLGGQVNSPLHF. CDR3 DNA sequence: TGCGCCAGCAGCTTGGGTGGACAGGTGAATTCACCCCTCCACTTT.

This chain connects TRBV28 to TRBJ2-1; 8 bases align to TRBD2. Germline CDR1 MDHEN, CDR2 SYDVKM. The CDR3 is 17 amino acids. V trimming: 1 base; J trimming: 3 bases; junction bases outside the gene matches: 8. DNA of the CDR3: TGTGCCAGCAGTTTATATTTTAGCGGGGACCTCTACAATGAGCAGTTCTTC. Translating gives CASSLYFSGDLYNEQFF.

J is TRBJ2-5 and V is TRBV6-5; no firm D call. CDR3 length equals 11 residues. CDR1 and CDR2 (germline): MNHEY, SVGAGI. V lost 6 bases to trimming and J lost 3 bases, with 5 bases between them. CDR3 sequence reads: CASSIEETQYF. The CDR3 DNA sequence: TGTGCCAGCAGCATAGAAGAGACCCAGTACTTC.

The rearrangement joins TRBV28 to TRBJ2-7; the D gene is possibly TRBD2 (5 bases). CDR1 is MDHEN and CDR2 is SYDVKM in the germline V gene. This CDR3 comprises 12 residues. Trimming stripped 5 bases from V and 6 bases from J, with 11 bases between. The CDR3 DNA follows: TGTGCCAGCAGTCCCCGGCGGGCCGAGCAGTACTTC. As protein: CASSPRRAEQYF.

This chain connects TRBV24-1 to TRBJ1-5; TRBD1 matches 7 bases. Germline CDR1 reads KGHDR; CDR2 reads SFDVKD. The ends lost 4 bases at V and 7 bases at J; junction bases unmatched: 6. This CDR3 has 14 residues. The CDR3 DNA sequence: TGTGCCACCAGTGACGCCGACAGGGTCCAGCCCCAGCATTTT. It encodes CATSDADRVQPQHF.

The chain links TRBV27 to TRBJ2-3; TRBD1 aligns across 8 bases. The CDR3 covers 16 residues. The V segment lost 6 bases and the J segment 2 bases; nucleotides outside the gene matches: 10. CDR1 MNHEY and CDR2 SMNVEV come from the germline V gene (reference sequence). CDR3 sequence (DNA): TGTGCCAGCAGGACCTCGGGACAGGTTTACACAGATACGCAGTATTTT. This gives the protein CASRTSGQVYTDTQYF.